This TCR beta chain is drawn from a study of shared clonotypes between healthy human individuals. At deep level, the assay was performed. The DNA input per sorted-subset replicate PCR was roughly 180 ng, corresponding to 30,000 or so T cell genomes. Measured with immunoSEQ multiplex PCR; TCRdb has only the in-frame clones, and not every one. The sample consists of around 1.6 million clones, 95% to 99% of them appearing once. Trimming at V came to 1 base and at J to 5 bases, leaving 8 bases not matched to a gene. Looked up from germline, CDR1 is SGHDN and CDR2 is FVKESK. The CDR3 loop spans 16 amino acids. A split of CD4+ cells into CD45RA+ naive and CD45RA-negative memory subsets was performed.

The sequencing input was naive CD4+ T cells sorted from blood. Stated subset: CD45RA+ positively selected. The chain combines TRBV14 with TRBJ2-1, with TRBD2 matching over 7 bases. The sequence came from a young man in good health. The CDR3 DNA reads TGTGCCAGCAGCCAAGTTCCCAGCGGGAACGACAATGAGCAGTTCTTC. Amino acids: CASSQVPSGNDNEQFF.